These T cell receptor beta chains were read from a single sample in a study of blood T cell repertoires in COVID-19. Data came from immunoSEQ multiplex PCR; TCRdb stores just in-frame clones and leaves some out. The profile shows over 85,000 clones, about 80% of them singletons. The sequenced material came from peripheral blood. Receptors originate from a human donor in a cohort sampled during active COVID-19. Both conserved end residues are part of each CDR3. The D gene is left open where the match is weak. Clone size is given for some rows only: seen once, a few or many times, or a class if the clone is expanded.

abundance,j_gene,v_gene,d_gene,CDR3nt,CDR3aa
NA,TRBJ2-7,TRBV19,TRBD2,TGTGCCAGTAGTAGGCTACTAGCGGGGTCCCGCGAGCAGTACTTC,CASSRLLAGSREQYF
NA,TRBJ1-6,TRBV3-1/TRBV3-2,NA,TGTGCCAGCAGACGAAACTCAGGGGCCACTGTTAATTCACCCCTCCACTTT,CASRRNSGATVNSPLHF
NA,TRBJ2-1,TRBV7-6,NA,TGTGCCAGCAACACACACAGACGCGCCCACTACAATGAGCAGTTCTTC,CASNTHRRAHYNEQFF
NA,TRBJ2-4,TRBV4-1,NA,TGCGCCAGCAGCCAAGCGCTAACAGTAGCCAAAAACATTCAGTACTTC,CASSQALTVAKNIQYF
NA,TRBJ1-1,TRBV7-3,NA,TGTGCCAGCAGCTTTATTAGGGGGTCTAGGACTGAAGCTTTCTTT,CASSFIRGSRTEAFF
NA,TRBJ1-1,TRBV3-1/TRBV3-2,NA,TGTGCCAGCAGCCAATCGGGGAACACTGAAGCTTTCTTT,CASSQSGNTEAFF
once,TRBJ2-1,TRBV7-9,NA,TGTGCCAGCAGCTTAGTACTAGAAAATGAGCAGTTCTTC,CASSLVLENEQFF
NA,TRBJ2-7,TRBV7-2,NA,TGTGCCAGCAGCTTAGCCCGAGTGGACTCGCGCTACGAGCAGTACTTC,CASSLARVDSRYEQYF
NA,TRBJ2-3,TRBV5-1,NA,TGCGCCAGCAGCTTACCAGGGAGCACAGATACGCAGTATTTT,CASSLPGSTDTQYF
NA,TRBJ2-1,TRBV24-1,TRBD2,TGTGCCACCAGTGATTTTCAGCGGGGGGCCACGGGATACAATGAGCAGTTCTTC,CATSDFQRGATGYNEQFF
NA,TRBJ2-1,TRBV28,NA,TGTGCCAGCGTTCTTGGTCTCGCGGGGCTACCTTCCTACAATGAGCAGTTCTTC,CASVLGLAGLPSYNEQFF
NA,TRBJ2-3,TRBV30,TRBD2,TGTGCCTGGAGTGGGTTAGCGGGGGGCAGCACAGATACGCAGTATTTT,CAWSGLAGGSTDTQYF
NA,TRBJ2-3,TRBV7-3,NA,TGTGCCAGCAGCTTAGGTGGGGGGATTACTAGCACAGATACGCAGTATTTT,CASSLGGGITSTDTQYF
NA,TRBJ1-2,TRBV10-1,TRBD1,TGCGCCACCGACGGGCGGACAGGGGCGAAGTATGGCTACACCTTC,CATDGRTGAKYGYTF
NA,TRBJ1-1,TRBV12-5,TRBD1,TGTGCTAGTGGTTTAGGACAGGGACGTGAAGCTTTCTTT,CASGLGQGREAFF
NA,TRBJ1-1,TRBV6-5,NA,TGTGCCAGCAGTTACTCGAACAGAATGAACACTGAAGCTTTCTTT,CASSYSNRMNTEAFF
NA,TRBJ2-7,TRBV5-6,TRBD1,TGTGCCAGCAGCCGGACAGGGGAGGACGAGCAGTACTTC,CASSRTGEDEQYF
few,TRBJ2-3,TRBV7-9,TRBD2,TGTGCCAGCAGCACCCGTGCGGGGGGGCTGACAGATACGCAGTATTTT,CASSTRAGGLTDTQYF
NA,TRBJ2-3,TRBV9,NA,TGTGCCAGCCACTCCGGGGACACCACAGATACGCAGTATTTT,CASHSGDTTDTQYF
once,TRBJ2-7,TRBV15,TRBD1,TGTGCCACCAGCAGCTGGGACAGCCTCTACGAGCAGTACTTC,CATSSWDSLYEQYF
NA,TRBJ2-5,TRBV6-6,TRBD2,TGTGCCAGCAGTTACTCGCGGGGGGCCCAAGAGACCCAGTACTTC,CASSYSRGAQETQYF
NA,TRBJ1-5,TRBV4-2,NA,TGTGCCAGCAGCCAAGGGGCTGGGGCCAGTGGGCAGCCCCAGCATTTT,CASSQGAGASGQPQHF
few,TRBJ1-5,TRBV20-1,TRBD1,TGCAGTGCTAGTAGGACAGGGAACATTAATCAGCCCCAGCATTTT,CSASRTGNINQPQHF
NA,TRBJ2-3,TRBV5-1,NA,TGCGCCAGCAGCTTTTGGGCCTGGCGCACAGATACGCAGTATTTT,CASSFWAWRTDTQYF
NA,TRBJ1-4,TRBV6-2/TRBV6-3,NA,TGTGCCAGCAGTTACGACCCAGTTCTGGGCAGTGAAAAACTGTTTTTT,CASSYDPVLGSEKLFF
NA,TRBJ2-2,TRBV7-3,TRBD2,TGTGCCAGCTCCCAACGGGGAAGCGGGGGGCCGGTCGGGGAGCTGTTTTTT,CASSQRGSGGPVGELFF
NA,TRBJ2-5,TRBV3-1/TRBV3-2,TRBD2,TGTGCCAGCAGACCTCCGGGACTAGGGGTAGAGACCCAGTACTTC,CASRPPGLGVETQYF
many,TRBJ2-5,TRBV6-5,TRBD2,TGTGCCAGCAGTTACTCGACTAGCGGGTATTACGAGACCCAGTACTTC,CASSYSTSGYYETQYF
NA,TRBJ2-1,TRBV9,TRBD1,TGTGCCAGCAGCGTAGGTTTGGGACAGGGTCAGAATGAGCAGTTCTTC,CASSVGLGQGQNEQFF
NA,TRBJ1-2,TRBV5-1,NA,TGCGCCAGCAGCTTGGCACCGATCGGGGACTATGGCTACACCTTC,CASSLAPIGDYGYTF
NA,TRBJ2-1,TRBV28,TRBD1,TGTGCCAGCAGCCTCGGTGGACAGGTGAACAATGAGCAGTTCTTC,CASSLGGQVNNEQFF